The 31 T cell receptor beta chains reported below all come from one sample, sequenced in a study of cytomegalovirus exposure and HLA in healthy donors (dated 2017 in TCRdb). The library came from the immunoSEQ multiplex PCR assay. A mixture of 60 forward primers for TCR Vbeta segments and 13 reverse primers for TCR Jbeta segments was used in the multiplex PCR. Imported from immuneACCESS, the table was reduced by TCRdb to in-frame sequences with V and J called. These copies leave out some clones; in studies compared against another copy, an unresolved V gene accounts for under half, and the cause of the remainder is not known. Counted in this sample were about 200,000 clones; about 79% of them appeared once. Roughly 0.098% of the sample comes from the top ten. What was sequenced was PBMCs. Receptor source: a boy aged 2 to 9 in good health and CMV-seronegative.

Only a few counts were recorded for this clone. The rearrangement links TRBV5-4 to TRBJ1-2; 7 nucleotides match TRBD1. CDR3 length: 14 amino acids. The V and J ends lost 2 bases and 5 bases, in that order; junction bases with no gene match: 6. The germline V gene has CDR1 SGHNT and CDR2 YYREEE (reference sequence). The DNA of the CDR3 is TGTGCCAGCAGCTTAGGGACAGAGATATATGGCTACACCTTC. Translating gives CASSLGTEIYGYTF.

This chain connects TRBV4-2 to TRBJ1-1; D remains unclear. Trimming took 0 bases from V and 4 from J, leaving 21 bases between them. The CDR3 totals 18 residues. The germline V gene encodes CDR1 LGHNA and CDR2 YNFKEQ. CDR3 DNA: TGTGCCAGCAGCCAAGAGGTCGGTGGCTACATCTGGGCCACTGAAGCTTTCTTT. Translating gives CASSQEVGGYIWATEAFF.

V is TRBV5-4 and J is TRBJ1-2, with a tentative D call TRBD1 (5 bases). The CDR3 length is 14 residues. The ends were cut back, 3 bases at V and 1 base at J, with 10 bases in the middle. Germline assignment: CDR1 SGHNT and CDR2 YYREEE (reference sequence). CDR3: CASSSIQGNYGYTF. CDR3 DNA: TGTGCCAGCAGCTCGATTCAGGGTAACTATGGCTACACCTTC.

This rearrangement joins TRBV25-1 to TRBJ1-1; D remains unclear. The CDR3 runs to 14 residues. CDR1 and CDR2 (germline): MGHDK, SYGVNS. The V and J ends lost 5 bases and 1 base respectively, with 11 bases between them. CDR3 sequence: CASSHPPGNTEAFF. CDR3 DNA sequence: TGTGCCAGCAGTCATCCCCCAGGGAACACTGAAGCTTTCTTT. Full variable domain (missing parts from reference TRBV25-1 and TRBJ1-1): EADIYQTPRYLVIGTGKKITLECSQTMGHDKMYWYQQDPGMELHLIHYSYGVNSTEKGDLSSESTVSRIRTEHFPLTLESARPSHTSQYLCASSHPPGNTEAFFGQGTRLTVV.

This sequence joins TRBV7-9 and TRBJ1-5; 8 nucleotides agree with TRBD1. The germline CDR1 and CDR2 sequences are SEHNR and FQNEAQ (reference sequence). The J segment lost 7 bases and the V segment lost 8 bases, leaving 7 bases of the junction unmatched. The CDR3 contains 13 residues. CDR3 amino acids: CASQDRAEQPQHF. The CDR3, as DNA: TGTGCCAGCCAGGACAGGGCTGAGCAGCCCCAGCATTTT.

This clone was seen a few times. The rearrangement links TRBV19 to TRBJ1-1; possible D gene TRBD1, 6 bases. The length of the CDR3 is 12 residues. Trimming stripped 9 bases from V and 4 bases from J, with 12 bases between. Germline values: CDR1 LNHDA, CDR2 SQIVND (reference sequence). The DNA of the CDR3 is TGTGCCAGCCTTGGGGGGGCCACTGAAGCTTTCTTT. Translated, it gives CASLGGATEAFF. Complete variable domain (other parts from reference TRBV19 and TRBJ1-1): DGGITQSPKYLFRKEGQNVTLSCEQNLNHDAMYWYRQDPGQGLRLIYYSQIVNDFQKGDIAEGYSVSREKKESFPLTVTSAQKNPTAFYLCASLGGATEAFFGQGTRLTVV.

CDR3 amino acids: CASSSDEGRYQPQHF. The DNA of the CDR3 is TGTGCCAGCAGTTCCGACGAGGGGAGGTATCAGCCCCAGCATTTT. The chain combines TRBV5-6 with TRBJ1-5; D might be TRBD1 (5 bases). Germline assignment: CDR1 SGHDT and CDR2 YYEEEE. Trimming removed 5 bases from V and 5 bases from J, with 17 bases in between. This CDR3 region has 15 residues. The entire variable domain, with the rest obtained from reference TRBV5-6 and TRBJ1-5, is as follows: DAGVTQSPTHLIKTRGQQVTLRCSPKSGHDTVSWYQQALGQGPQFIFQYYEEEERQRGNFPDRFSGHQFPNYSSELNVNALLLGDSALYLCASSSDEGRYQPQHFGDGTRLSIL.

A word on this clone: The same CDR3 also results from other DNA sequences found in this sample. The chain uses TRBV5-1 and TRBJ1-1; D is uncertain. CDR3 length equals 16 residues. The V gene's germline CDR1 is SGHRS and CDR2 YFSETQ. V gave up 4 bases and J gave up 11 bases, with 27 bases separating them. CDR3 loop: CASSPGSGLSAVGAFF. CDR3 nucleotides: TGCGCCAGCAGCCCGGGATCGGGCCTGTCCGCAGTTGGGGCTTTCTTT.

The J gene is TRBJ2-3, the V gene TRBV19; no clear D gene. V lost 7 bases, J lost 0 bases, and 11 bases lay in between. The CDR3 consists of 14 residues. Germline V gene sequence: CDR1 LNHDA, CDR2 SQIVND (reference sequence). The CDR3 DNA reads as TGTGCCAGTAACGGCGGAAAGAGCACAGATACGCAGTATTTT. Its protein is CASNGGKSTDTQYF.

This rearrangement joins TRBV19 to TRBJ1-5, with TRBD1 as a possible D gene (5 bases). CDR3 size: 16 residues. Trimming pared 3 bases from V and 0 bases from J, leaving 12 bases between. Per germline, CDR1 LNHDA and CDR2 SQIVND (reference sequence). In DNA form, the CDR3 reads TGTGCCAGTAGTATCTCTGGGGGGTATAGCAATCAGCCCCAGCATTTT. Translating it yields CASSISGGYSNQPQHF. Supplemented by reference TRBV19 and TRBJ1-5, the full variable domain reads DGGITQSPKYLFRKEGQNVTLSCEQNLNHDAMYWYRQDPGQGLRLIYYSQIVNDFQKGDIAEGYSVSREKKESFPLTVTSAQKNPTAFYLCASSISGGYSNQPQHFGDGTRLSIL.

This clone was recorded only once. The rearrangement joins TRBV2 to TRBJ2-1; TRBD2 aligns across 13 bases. The CDR3 runs 15 residues. The ends lost 6 bases at V and 8 bases at J; junction bases unmatched: 7. Germline loops: CDR1 SNHLY, CDR2 FYNNEI. The CDR3 bases are TGTGCCAGCAGGGGAACTAGCGGGGGGGCCGATGAGCAGTTCTTC. Amino acid sequence: CASRGTSGGADEQFF.

This chain joins TRBV7-9 and TRBJ2-5, with D maybe TRBD2 (6 bases). This CDR3 is built from 16 residues. Trimming took off 4 bases at V and 7 bases at J, with 22 bases between the two ends. Germline V gene data show CDR1 as SEHNR and CDR2 as FQNEAQ (reference sequence). The CDR3 loop is CASSWGPGGTSWTQYF. The CDR3, as DNA: TGTGCCAGCAGCTGGGGACCCGGCGGGACGAGTTGGACCCAGTACTTC.

The rearrangement uses TRBV5-1 and TRBJ2-3; 8 bases are shared with TRBD1. The CDR3 spans 14 residues. V trimming: 3 bases; J trimming: 5 bases; junction bases outside the gene matches: 5. The germline CDR1 and CDR2 sequences are SGHRS and YFSETQ. In nucleotides, the CDR3 is TGCGCCAGCAGCTCCCAGGGGGCGCGAGATACGCAGTATTTT. Encoded protein: CASSSQGARDTQYF.

CDR3 loop: CASRTSGGINIQYF. The CDR3 bases are TGTGCCAGCAGGACTAGCGGGGGGATAAACATTCAGTACTTC. This chain uses TRBV6-1 with TRBJ2-4, with 13 bases that match TRBD2. This CDR3 comprises 14 residues. V shed 6 bases, J shed 6 bases, and the junction held 2 bases outside the gene matches. Germline V CDR1 and CDR2: MNHNS, SASEGT.

The chain uses TRBV6-5 and TRBJ2-1; D not certain. The ends were cut back, 0 bases at V and 0 bases at J, with 9 bases in the middle. Germline CDR1 reads MNHEY; CDR2 reads SVGAGI. The CDR3 sequence is 16 residues long. The CDR3: CASSYSVLSSYNEQFF. CDR3 DNA sequence: TGTGCCAGCAGTTACTCCGTGTTGAGCTCCTACAATGAGCAGTTCTTC.

This clone was seen once. The J gene is TRBJ2-2, the V gene TRBV14, with D possibly matching TRBD2 (6 bases). V was pared by 2 bases and J by 5 bases, with 12 bases between. The CDR3 has 15 residues. Germline CDR1 SGHDN, CDR2 FVKESK. The CDR3 reads CASSQQLAKTGELFF. The CDR3 coding sequence is TGTGCCAGCAGCCAACAACTAGCTAAGACCGGGGAGCTGTTTTTT.

The chain joins TRBV5-3 to TRBJ1-2; the D gene is possibly TRBD1 (6 bases). TRBV5-3 carries the ORF label, with uncertain function. This CDR3 is built from 14 residues. V lost 4 bases, J lost 2 bases, and 12 bases lay in between. The CDR3: CARSGQKENYGYTF. The DNA of the CDR3 is TGTGCCAGAAGCGGACAGAAAGAAAACTATGGCTACACCTTC.

J is TRBJ1-1 and V is TRBV5-1; TRBD1 is a possible D gene (6 bases). V lost 5 bases, J lost 0 bases, and 8 bases lay in between. CDR1 SGHRS and CDR2 YFSETQ come from the germline V gene. The CDR3 runs 13 residues. CDR3 nucleotide sequence: TGCGCCAGCAGTTGGGACATGAACACTGAAGCTTTCTTT. It is translated as CASSWDMNTEAFF.

This clone was detected many times. This chain joins TRBV6-6 and TRBJ2-5; D is unclear. CDR1 MNHNY and CDR2 SVGAGI come from the germline V gene (reference sequence). The CDR3 covers 12 residues. V lost 4 bases and J 0 bases, leaving 3 bases between the germline ends. As DNA, the CDR3 is TGTGCCAGCAGTTTCGACCAAGAGACCCAGTACTTC. Translation gives CASSFDQETQYF.

The rearrangement uses TRBV13 and TRBJ2-3, with TRBD1 identical over 8 bases. Trimming cost V 5 bases and J 1 base; bases outside gene matches: 8. Germline CDR1 reads PRHDT; CDR2 reads FYEKMQ (reference sequence). This CDR3 contains 16 residues. CDR3 in DNA: TGTGCCAGCAGCGGACAGGGAAATTCAGGCACAGATACGCAGTATTTT. Its protein is CASSGQGNSGTDTQYF.

The rearrangement links TRBV27 to TRBJ2-5, with 9 bases lining up with TRBD1. The CDR3 is made up of 16 amino acids. Per the germline V gene, CDR1 is MNHEY and CDR2 is SMNVEV (reference sequence). V was clipped by 9 bases and J by 2 bases; unmatched bases: 13. For the CDR3, the DNA is TGTGCCAGGAGGGACAGGGTCGAGGGAGGACAAGAGACCCAGTACTTC. Encoded protein: CARRDRVEGGQETQYF.

This clone was counted a single time. The V and J genes are TRBV11-2 and TRBJ2-3; 8 nucleotides agree with TRBD2. The J segment lost 4 bases and the V segment lost 7 bases, leaving 7 bases of the junction unmatched. The CDR3 has 14 amino acids. Germline V lookup: CDR1 SGHAT, CDR2 FQNNGV. DNA for the CDR3: TGTGCCAGCACCTTGGCGGGGGGTTCAGATACGCAGTATTTT. This codes for CASTLAGGSDTQYF.

V usage is TRBV11-2 and J usage is TRBJ2-3, with 10 bases lining up with TRBD2. Germline V gene lookup returns CDR1 SGHAT and CDR2 FQNNGV. The CDR3 length is 17 residues. J was trimmed by 5 bases and V by 8 bases; bases with no gene match: 16. The CDR3 coding sequence is TGTGCCAGCTCGTCAGGGGGTAGCGGGGGGCTAAGAGATACGCAGTATTTT. This translates into CASSSGGSGGLRDTQYF. The full variable domain, rest sourced from reference TRBV11-2 and TRBJ2-3, is EAGVAQSPRYKIIEKRQSVAFWCNPISGHATLYWYQQILGQGPKLLIQFQNNGVVDDSQLPKDRFSAERLKGVDSTLKIQPAKLEDSAVYLCASSSGGSGGLRDTQYFGPGTRLTVL.

The V call is TRBV19, the J call TRBJ1-6, with 8 bases aligning to TRBD1. Germline trimming cut 6 bases from V and 6 bases from J; bases unmatched to any gene: 1. The CDR3 is 13 residues long. Germline CDR1 is LNHDA and CDR2 is SQIVND (reference sequence). The CDR3 is CASRTGANSPLHF. The CDR3 region has the DNA TGTGCCAGTAGGACAGGGGCTAATTCACCCCTCCACTTT.

This sequence joins TRBV7-8 and TRBJ2-6; a possible D gene is TRBD2 (5 bases). The CDR3 loop spans 15 amino acids. V was pared by 6 bases and J by 4 bases, with 13 bases between. CDR1 is SGHVS, CDR2 FQNEAQ, per germline. The DNA for the CDR3 is TGTGCCAGCAGAGTTGAGGGTTCCGGGGCCAACGTCCTGACTTTC. This sequence encodes CASRVEGSGANVLTF.

The gene calls are TRBV7-3 and TRBJ2-3, with D maybe TRBD2 (7 bases). The germline gives CDR1 SGHTA, CDR2 FQGTGA. The CDR3 is 14 amino acids. V was cut by 0 bases and J by 6 bases, with 10 bases left in between. The CDR3 here is CASSLTGGADTQYF. CDR3 DNA sequence: TGTGCCAGCAGCTTAACGGGGGGGGCGGATACGCAGTATTTT. Together with reference TRBV7-3 and TRBJ2-3, the CDR3 gives the full variable domain: GAGVSQTPSNKVTEKGKYVELRCDPISGHTALYWYRQSLGQGPEFLIYFQGTGAADDSGLPNDRFFAVRPEGSVSTLKIQRTERGDSAVYLCASSLTGGADTQYFGPGTRLTVL.

The chain couples TRBV4-3 to TRBJ1-2, with D tentatively TRBD1 (5 bases). With 0 bases removed from V and 4 bases from J, the gap between germline ends came to 9 bases. The CDR3 is 14 residues long. Germline V gene lookup returns CDR1 LGHNA and CDR2 YSLEER. The CDR3 coding sequence is TGCGCCAGCAGCCAAGACACAGGTGTCTATGGCTACACCTTC. This sequence encodes CASSQDTGVYGYTF.

The chain combines TRBV5-1 with TRBJ2-5, with TRBD1 matching 10 bases. Germline trimming cut 1 base from V and 5 bases from J; bases unmatched to any gene: 5. Germline values: CDR1 SGHRS, CDR2 YFSETQ. This CDR3 region has 15 residues. The CDR3, as DNA: TGCGCCAGCAGCTTGCGACAGGGGGCGAGGGAGACCCAGTACTTC. This sequence encodes CASSLRQGARETQYF.

The chain uses TRBV10-3 and TRBJ2-7; 10 bases match TRBD2. Germline V gene data show CDR1 as ENHRY and CDR2 as SYGVKD. The CDR3 covers 16 residues. Unmatched junction bases numbered 10, after V lost 2 bases and J lost 6 bases. The CDR3 loop reads CAISEEAGGPRSEQYF. CDR3 nucleotides: TGTGCCATCAGTGAGGAAGCGGGGGGGCCAAGGTCCGAGCAGTACTTC.

In nucleotides, the CDR3 is TGTGCCAGCAGCATCCAAGAAGGGGTAGATACGCAGTATTTT. It translates to CASSIQEGVDTQYF. The rearrangement joins TRBV27 to TRBJ2-3; TRBD1 might be the D (5 bases). Trimming removed 6 bases at V and 5 bases at J, with 15 bases between. Germline V gene sequence: CDR1 MNHEY, CDR2 SMNVEV (reference sequence). CDR3 length: 14 amino acids.

In its sample, this clone was seen once. V is TRBV4-1 and J is TRBJ2-1; 13 bases map to TRBD2. Germline V gives CDR1 MGHRA, CDR2 YSYEKL. This CDR3 region has 16 residues. With V trimmed by 4 bases and J by 6 bases, 6 bases remained unmatched. The CDR3 region has the DNA TGCGCCAGCAGCCCGAGGGGACTAGCGGGAATCAATGAGCAGTTCTTC. Translating it yields CASSPRGLAGINEQFF.